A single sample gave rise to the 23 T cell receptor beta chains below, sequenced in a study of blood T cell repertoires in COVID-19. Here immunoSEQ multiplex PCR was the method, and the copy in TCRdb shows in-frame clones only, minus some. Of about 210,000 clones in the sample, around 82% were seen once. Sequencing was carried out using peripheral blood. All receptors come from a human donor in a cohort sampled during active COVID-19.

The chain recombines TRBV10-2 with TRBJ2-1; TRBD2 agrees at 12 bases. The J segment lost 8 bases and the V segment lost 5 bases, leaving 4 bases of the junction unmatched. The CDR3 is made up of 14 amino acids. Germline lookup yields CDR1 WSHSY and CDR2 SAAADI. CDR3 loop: CASSRLAGDHEQFF. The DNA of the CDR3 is TGCGCCAGCAGTAGACTAGCGGGAGATCATGAGCAGTTCTTC.

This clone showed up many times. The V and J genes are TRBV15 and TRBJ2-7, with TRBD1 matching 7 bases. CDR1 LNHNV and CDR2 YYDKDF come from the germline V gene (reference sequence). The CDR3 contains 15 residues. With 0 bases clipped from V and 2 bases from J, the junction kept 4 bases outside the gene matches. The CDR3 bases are TGTGCCACCAGCAGAGACCCAGGACAGGCCTACGAGCAGTACTTC. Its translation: CATSRDPGQAYEQYF.

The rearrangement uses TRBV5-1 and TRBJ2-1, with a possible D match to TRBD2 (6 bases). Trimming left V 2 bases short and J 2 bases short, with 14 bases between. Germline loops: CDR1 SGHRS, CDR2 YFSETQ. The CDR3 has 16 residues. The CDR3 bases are TGCGCCAGCAGCTTAGGCGCTAGCGACCCCTACAATGAGCAGTTCTTC. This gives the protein CASSLGASDPYNEQFF. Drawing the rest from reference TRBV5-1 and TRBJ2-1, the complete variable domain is KAGVTQTPRYLIKTRGQQVTLSCSPISGHRSVSWYQQTPGQGLQFLFEYFSETQRNKGNFPGRFSGRQFSNSRSEMNVSTLELGDSALYLCASSLGASDPYNEQFFGPGTRLTVL.

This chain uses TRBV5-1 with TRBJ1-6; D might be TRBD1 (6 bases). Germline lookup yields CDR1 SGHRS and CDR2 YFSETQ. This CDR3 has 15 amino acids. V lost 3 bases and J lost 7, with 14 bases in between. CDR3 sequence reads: CASSYAGGRNSPLHF. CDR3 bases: TGCGCCAGCAGCTATGCGGGGGGGCGGAATTCACCCCTCCACTTT.

In DNA, the CDR3 is TGTGCCAGCAGCTCAAACAGGGAGTTATTCTATGGCTACACCTTC. It specifies CASSSNRELFYGYTF. The gene calls are TRBV11-2 and TRBJ1-2; tentatively, D is TRBD1 (6 bases). V dropped 4 bases and J dropped 4 bases, with 16 bases sitting between them. The germline CDR1 and CDR2 sequences are SGHAT and FQNNGV. This CDR3 is built from 15 residues.

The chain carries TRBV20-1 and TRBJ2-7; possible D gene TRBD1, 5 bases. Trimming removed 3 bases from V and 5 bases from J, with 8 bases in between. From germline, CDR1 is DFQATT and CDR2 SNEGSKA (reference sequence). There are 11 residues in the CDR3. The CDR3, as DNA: TGCAGTGCTAGTCCCAGGGACGAGCAGTACTTC. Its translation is CSASPRDEQYF.

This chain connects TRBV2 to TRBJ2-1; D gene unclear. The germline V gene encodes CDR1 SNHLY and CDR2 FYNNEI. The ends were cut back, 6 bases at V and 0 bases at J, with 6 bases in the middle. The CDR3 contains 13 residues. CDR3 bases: TGTGCCAGCAGACCGAGCTCCTACAATGAGCAGTTCTTC. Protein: CASRPSSYNEQFF.

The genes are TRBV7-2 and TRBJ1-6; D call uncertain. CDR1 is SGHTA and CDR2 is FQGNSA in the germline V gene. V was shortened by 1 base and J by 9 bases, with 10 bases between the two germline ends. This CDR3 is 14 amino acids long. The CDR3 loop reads CASSLDPGSSPLHF. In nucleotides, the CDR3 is TGTGCCAGCAGCTTAGATCCGGGGTCTTCACCCCTCCACTTT.

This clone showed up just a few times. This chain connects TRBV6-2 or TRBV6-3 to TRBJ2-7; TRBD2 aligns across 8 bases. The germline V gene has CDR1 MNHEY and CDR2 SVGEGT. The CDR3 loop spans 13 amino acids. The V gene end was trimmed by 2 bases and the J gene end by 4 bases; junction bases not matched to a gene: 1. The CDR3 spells CASSYAGGYEQYF. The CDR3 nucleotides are TGTGCCAGCAGTTACGCGGGGGGTTACGAGCAGTACTTC.

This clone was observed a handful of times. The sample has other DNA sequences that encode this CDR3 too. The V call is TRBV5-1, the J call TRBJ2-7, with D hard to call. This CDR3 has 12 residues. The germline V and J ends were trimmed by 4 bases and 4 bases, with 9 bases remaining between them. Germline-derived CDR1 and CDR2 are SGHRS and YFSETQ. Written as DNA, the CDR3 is TGCGCCAGCAGCGTAAGTAGTTACGAGCAGTACTTC. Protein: CASSVSSYEQYF.

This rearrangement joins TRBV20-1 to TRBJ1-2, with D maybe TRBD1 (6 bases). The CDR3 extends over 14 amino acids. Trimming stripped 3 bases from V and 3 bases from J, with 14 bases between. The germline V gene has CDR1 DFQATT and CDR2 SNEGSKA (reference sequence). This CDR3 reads CSASLGALDYGYTF. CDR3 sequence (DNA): TGCAGTGCTAGTCTGGGGGCGCTGGACTATGGCTACACCTTC.

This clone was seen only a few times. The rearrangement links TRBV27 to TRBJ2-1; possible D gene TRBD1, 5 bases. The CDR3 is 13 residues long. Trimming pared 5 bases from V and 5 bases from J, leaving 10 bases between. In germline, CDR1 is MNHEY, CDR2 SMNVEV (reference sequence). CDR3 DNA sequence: TGTGCCAGCAGTCAGACAGAAAACAATGAGCAGTTCTTC. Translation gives CASSQTENNEQFF.

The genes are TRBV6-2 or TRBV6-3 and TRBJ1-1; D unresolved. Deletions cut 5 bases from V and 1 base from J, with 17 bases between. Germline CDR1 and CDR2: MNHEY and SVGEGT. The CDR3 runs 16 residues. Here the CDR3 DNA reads TGTGCCAGCAGTCGTCCTATGGGAGGCACGAACACTGAAGCTTTCTTT. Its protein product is CASSRPMGGTNTEAFF.

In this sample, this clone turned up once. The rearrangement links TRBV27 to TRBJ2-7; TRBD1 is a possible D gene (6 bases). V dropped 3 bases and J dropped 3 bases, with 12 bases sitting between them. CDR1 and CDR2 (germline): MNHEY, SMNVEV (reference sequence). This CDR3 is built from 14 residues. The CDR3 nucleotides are TGTGCCAGCAGTTTCCAGGGGACGTTCTACGAGCAGTACTTC. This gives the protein CASSFQGTFYEQYF.

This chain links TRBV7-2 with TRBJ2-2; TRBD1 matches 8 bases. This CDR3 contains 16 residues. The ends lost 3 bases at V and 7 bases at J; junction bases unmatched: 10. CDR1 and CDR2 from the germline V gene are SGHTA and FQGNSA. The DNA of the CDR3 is TGTGCCAGCAGCTTTCATTCAGGGGGCATCGTCGGGGAGCTGTTTTTT. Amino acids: CASSFHSGGIVGELFF.

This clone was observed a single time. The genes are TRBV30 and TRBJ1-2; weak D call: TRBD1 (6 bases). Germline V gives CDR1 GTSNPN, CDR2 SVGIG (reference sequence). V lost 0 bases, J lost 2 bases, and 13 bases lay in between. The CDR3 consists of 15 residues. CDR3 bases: TGTGCCTGGAGTGTATTTGGACAGCTAAACTATGGCTACACCTTC. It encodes CAWSVFGQLNYGYTF.

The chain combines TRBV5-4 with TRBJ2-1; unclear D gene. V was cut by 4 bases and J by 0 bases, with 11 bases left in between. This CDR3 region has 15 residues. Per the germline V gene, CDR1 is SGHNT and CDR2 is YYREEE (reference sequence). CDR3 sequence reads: CASSPPSSSYNEQFF. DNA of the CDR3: TGTGCCAGCAGCCCACCGTCTAGCTCCTACAATGAGCAGTTCTTC.

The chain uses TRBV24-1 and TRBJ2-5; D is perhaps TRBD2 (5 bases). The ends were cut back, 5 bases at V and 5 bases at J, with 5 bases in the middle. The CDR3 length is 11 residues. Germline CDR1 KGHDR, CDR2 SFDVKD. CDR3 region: CATSGGETQYF. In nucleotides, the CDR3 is TGTGCCACCAGTGGAGGGGAGACCCAGTACTTC.

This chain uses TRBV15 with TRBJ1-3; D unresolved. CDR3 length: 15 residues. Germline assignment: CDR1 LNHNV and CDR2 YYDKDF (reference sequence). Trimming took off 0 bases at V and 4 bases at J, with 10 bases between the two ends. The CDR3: CATSREGGAGNTIYF. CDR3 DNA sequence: TGTGCCACCAGCAGAGAGGGAGGAGCCGGAAACACCATATATTTT.

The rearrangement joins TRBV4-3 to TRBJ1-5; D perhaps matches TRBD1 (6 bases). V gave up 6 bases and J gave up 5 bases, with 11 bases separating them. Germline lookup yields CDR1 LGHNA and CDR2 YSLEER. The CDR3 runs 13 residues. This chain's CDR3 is CASSPYRDQPQHF. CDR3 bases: TGCGCCAGCAGTCCCTACAGGGATCAGCCCCAGCATTTT.

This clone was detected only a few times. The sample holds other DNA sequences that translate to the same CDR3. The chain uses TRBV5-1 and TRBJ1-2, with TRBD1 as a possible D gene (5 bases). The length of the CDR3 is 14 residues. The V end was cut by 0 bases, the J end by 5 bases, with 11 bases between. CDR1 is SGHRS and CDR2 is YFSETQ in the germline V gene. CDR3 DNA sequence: TGCGCCAGCAGCTTGGGGGGCAGGGCGTATGGCTACACCTTC. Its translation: CASSLGGRAYGYTF.

The CDR3 spells CASSKQGGQPQHF. CDR3 nucleotide sequence: TGTGCCAGCAGCAAACAGGGCGGTCAGCCCCAGCATTTT. The V and J genes are TRBV7-2 and TRBJ1-5; perhaps TRBD1 as D (6 bases). V was shortened by 5 bases and J by 6 bases, with 11 bases between the two germline ends. The CDR3 consists of 13 residues. CDR1 and CDR2 (germline): SGHTA, FQGNSA.

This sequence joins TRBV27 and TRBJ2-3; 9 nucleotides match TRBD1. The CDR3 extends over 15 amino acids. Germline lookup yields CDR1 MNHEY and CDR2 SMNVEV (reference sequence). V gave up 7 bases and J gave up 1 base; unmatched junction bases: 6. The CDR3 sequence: CASKERDRGTDTQYF. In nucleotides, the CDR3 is TGTGCCAGCAAAGAGCGGGACAGGGGCACAGATACGCAGTATTTT.